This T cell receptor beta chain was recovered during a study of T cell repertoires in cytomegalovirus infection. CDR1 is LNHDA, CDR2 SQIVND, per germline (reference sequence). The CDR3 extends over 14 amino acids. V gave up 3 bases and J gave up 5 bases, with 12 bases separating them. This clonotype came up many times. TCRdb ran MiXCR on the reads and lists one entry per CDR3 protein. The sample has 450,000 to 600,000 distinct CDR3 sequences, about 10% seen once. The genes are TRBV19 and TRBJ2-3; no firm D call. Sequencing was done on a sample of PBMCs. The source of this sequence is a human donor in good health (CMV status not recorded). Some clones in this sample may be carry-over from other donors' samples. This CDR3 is CASSMLNYGDTQYF. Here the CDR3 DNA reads TGTGCCAGTAGTATGCTTAACTATGGAGATACGCAGTATTTT. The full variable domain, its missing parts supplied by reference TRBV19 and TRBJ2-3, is DGGITQSPKYLFRKEGQNVTLSCEQNLNHDAMYWYRQDPGQGLRLIYYSQIVNDFQKGDIAEGYSVSREKKESFPLTVTSAQKNPTAFYLCASSMLNYGDTQYFGPGTRLTVL.